A selection of T cell receptor beta chains follows, all from one sample in a study of control samples from healthy donors and cancer patients. The protocol was immunoSEQ multiplex PCR, while the TCRdb copy is restricted to in-frame clones and leaves out a portion. The sample lists about 40,000 clones, approximately 90% seen once, with approximately 3.8% in the top ten. Input material: blood. The receptors were gathered from a woman aged 45-65 years in good health. The CDR3 runs from the conserved cysteine through the conserved F or W. The D gene is left open where the match is weak. Only part of the rows carry a size: once, few, many, or a class if the clone is expanded.

v_call: TRBV5-4
j_call: TRBJ1-1
clone_size: once
d_call: NA
cdr3_aa: CASSPIPGAREEAFF
cdr3_nt: TGTGCCAGCAGCCCTATCCCGGGTGCCAGGGAAGAAGCTTTCTTT

v_call: TRBV6-2/TRBV6-3
j_call: TRBJ1-1
clone_size: NA
d_call: TRBD1
cdr3_aa: CASSDSDRTGGTEAFF
cdr3_nt: TGTGCCAGCAGCGACTCCGATCGGACAGGGGGCACTGAAGCTTTCTTT

v_call: TRBV7-9
j_call: TRBJ1-6
clone_size: NA
d_call: NA
cdr3_aa: CASSFLGGSSYNSPLHF
cdr3_nt: TGTGCCAGCAGCTTTCTGGGGGGGAGCTCCTATAATTCACCCCTCCACTTT

v_call: TRBV2
j_call: TRBJ2-3
clone_size: NA
d_call: NA
cdr3_aa: CASKGGPPSTDTQYF
cdr3_nt: TGTGCCAGCAAAGGGGGACCCCCTAGCACAGATACGCAGTATTTT

v_call: TRBV19
j_call: TRBJ1-5
clone_size: NA
d_call: TRBD1
cdr3_aa: CASSILGQGPQPQHF
cdr3_nt: TGTGCCAGTAGTATATTGGGACAGGGGCCTCAGCCCCAGCATTTT

v_call: TRBV28
j_call: TRBJ1-2
clone_size: NA
d_call: TRBD1
cdr3_aa: CASRQGVYGYTF
cdr3_nt: TGTGCCAGCCGCCAGGGGGTCTATGGCTACACCTTC

v_call: TRBV18
j_call: TRBJ2-2
clone_size: NA
d_call: NA
cdr3_aa: CASSPPNRAPNTGELFF
cdr3_nt: TGTGCCAGCTCACCACCGAATCGGGCACCGAACACCGGGGAGCTGTTTTTT

v_call: TRBV3-1/TRBV3-2
j_call: TRBJ1-5
clone_size: NA
d_call: NA
cdr3_aa: CASSPDWSNQPQHF
cdr3_nt: TGTGCCAGCAGCCCCGACTGGAGCAATCAGCCCCAGCATTTT

v_call: TRBV28
j_call: TRBJ1-4
clone_size: once
d_call: NA
cdr3_aa: CASSLGGREKLFF
cdr3_nt: TGTGCCAGCAGTTTGGGGGGGCGTGAAAAACTGTTTTTT

v_call: TRBV27
j_call: TRBJ1-5
clone_size: NA
d_call: TRBD1
cdr3_aa: CASSPGTGYQPQHF
cdr3_nt: TGTGCCAGCAGCCCCGGGACAGGGTATCAGCCCCAGCATTTT

v_call: TRBV2
j_call: TRBJ1-3
clone_size: NA
d_call: NA
cdr3_aa: CASSAGSGNTIYF
cdr3_nt: TGTGCCAGCAGCGCGGGCTCTGGAAACACCATATATTTT

v_call: TRBV4-3
j_call: TRBJ1-3
clone_size: NA
d_call: NA
cdr3_aa: CASSHDSSGNTIYF
cdr3_nt: TGCGCCAGCAGCCACGACAGTTCGGGGAACACCATATATTTT

v_call: TRBV7-3
j_call: TRBJ2-3
clone_size: NA
d_call: NA
cdr3_aa: CASSPDPSNTQYF
cdr3_nt: TGTGCCAGCAGCCCCGACCCTAGCAATACGCAGTATTTT

v_call: TRBV5-4
j_call: TRBJ2-3
clone_size: few
d_call: TRBD2
cdr3_aa: CASSTRLGAGLTDTQYF
cdr3_nt: TGTGCCAGCAGCACCCGACTGGGAGCGGGGCTCACAGATACGCAGTATTTT

v_call: TRBV6-5
j_call: TRBJ2-2
clone_size: NA
d_call: NA
cdr3_aa: CASSYSGVNTGELFF
cdr3_nt: TGTGCCAGCAGTTACTCCGGCGTGAACACCGGGGAGCTGTTTTTT

v_call: TRBV11-2
j_call: TRBJ2-5
clone_size: once
d_call: NA
cdr3_aa: CASSSLAGGHKGTQYF
cdr3_nt: TGTGCCAGCAGCTCACTTGCCGGGGGCCATAAGGGGACCCAGTACTTC

v_call: TRBV20-1
j_call: TRBJ2-6
clone_size: NA
d_call: NA
cdr3_aa: CSASLAFMGGANVLTF
cdr3_nt: TGCAGTGCTAGTTTGGCCTTCATGGGGGGGGCCAACGTCCTGACTTTC

v_call: TRBV7-2
j_call: TRBJ2-2
clone_size: once
d_call: NA
cdr3_aa: CASSLDGTTGELFF
cdr3_nt: TGTGCCAGCAGCTTAGATGGGACCACCGGGGAGCTGTTTTTT

v_call: TRBV5-1
j_call: TRBJ2-7
clone_size: NA
d_call: NA
cdr3_aa: CASSLQGTVYEQYF
cdr3_nt: TGCGCCAGCAGCTTGCAAGGCACCGTTTACGAGCAGTACTTC

v_call: TRBV4-1
j_call: TRBJ1-6
clone_size: NA
d_call: NA
cdr3_aa: CASSHREDSPLHF
cdr3_nt: TGCGCCAGCAGCCATCGGGAGGATTCACCCCTCCACTTT

v_call: TRBV14
j_call: TRBJ2-2
clone_size: NA
d_call: NA
cdr3_aa: CASSHVSHGELFF
cdr3_nt: TGTGCCAGCAGCCATGTGTCGCACGGGGAGCTGTTTTTT

v_call: TRBV7-6
j_call: TRBJ2-3
clone_size: NA
d_call: TRBD2
cdr3_aa: CASSLAYGGGTDTQYF
cdr3_nt: TGTGCCAGCAGCTTAGCCTATGGCGGGGGGACAGATACGCAGTATTTT

v_call: TRBV5-1
j_call: TRBJ2-1
clone_size: NA
d_call: NA
cdr3_aa: CASSLQSSVGNEQFF
cdr3_nt: TGCGCCAGCAGCTTGCAATCATCGGTTGGCAATGAGCAGTTCTTC

v_call: TRBV4-3
j_call: TRBJ2-3
clone_size: NA
d_call: NA
cdr3_aa: CASSPSIQGDTQYF
cdr3_nt: TGCGCCAGCAGCCCTTCAATCCAGGGAGATACGCAGTATTTT

v_call: TRBV20-1
j_call: TRBJ2-3
clone_size: NA
d_call: NA
cdr3_aa: CSARYTDTQYF
cdr3_nt: TGCAGTGCTCGATACACAGATACGCAGTATTTT

v_call: TRBV9
j_call: TRBJ1-5
clone_size: NA
d_call: NA
cdr3_aa: CASSASGQSNQPQHF
cdr3_nt: TGTGCCAGCAGCGCCTCTGGACAGTCTAATCAGCCCCAGCATTTT

v_call: TRBV6-5
j_call: TRBJ2-7
clone_size: NA
d_call: NA
cdr3_aa: CASGSGINEQYF
cdr3_nt: TGTGCCAGCGGATCGGGGATCAACGAGCAGTACTTC

v_call: TRBV28
j_call: TRBJ2-7
clone_size: NA
d_call: NA
cdr3_aa: CADIEQYF
cdr3_nt: TGTGCCGACATTGAGCAGTACTTC

v_call: TRBV6-6
j_call: TRBJ2-7
clone_size: NA
d_call: NA
cdr3_aa: CASSLARGNEQYF
cdr3_nt: TGTGCCAGCAGTTTGGCCCGGGGCAACGAGCAGTACTTC

v_call: TRBV7-9
j_call: TRBJ2-3
clone_size: NA
d_call: TRBD2
cdr3_aa: CASSLEVGGVMDTQYF
cdr3_nt: TGTGCCAGCAGCTTAGAGGTCGGGGGGGTCATGGATACGCAGTATTTT

v_call: TRBV5-1
j_call: TRBJ2-7
clone_size: NA
d_call: NA
cdr3_aa: CASTTGTPKAYEQYF
cdr3_nt: TGCGCCAGCACGACCGGGACACCAAAAGCCTACGAGCAGTACTTC

v_call: TRBV7-9
j_call: TRBJ1-6
clone_size: NA
d_call: NA
cdr3_aa: CASRPNSAGANSPLHF
cdr3_nt: TGTGCCAGCAGGCCGAATTCTGCAGGGGCTAATTCACCCCTCCACTTT

v_call: TRBV6-2/TRBV6-3
j_call: TRBJ1-6
clone_size: once
d_call: TRBD1
cdr3_aa: CASSYVTGEPNSPLHF
cdr3_nt: TGTGCCAGCAGTTACGTGACAGGGGAACCCAATTCACCCCTCCACTTT

v_call: TRBV28
j_call: TRBJ1-6
clone_size: few
d_call: TRBD1
cdr3_aa: CASSSNDRGLNSPLHF
cdr3_nt: TGTGCCAGCAGTTCCAATGACAGGGGGCTGAATTCACCCCTCCACTTT

v_call: TRBV6-5
j_call: TRBJ1-1
clone_size: few
d_call: NA
cdr3_aa: CASSYTRTMNTEAFF
cdr3_nt: TGTGCCAGCAGTTACACCAGGACAATGAACACTGAAGCTTTCTTT

v_call: TRBV28
j_call: TRBJ1-4
clone_size: NA
d_call: NA
cdr3_aa: CASSSPGGRGFEKLFF
cdr3_nt: TGTGCCAGCAGTTCACCGGGCGGCAGGGGCTTTGAAAAACTGTTTTTT

v_call: TRBV7-8
j_call: TRBJ1-5
clone_size: NA
d_call: NA
cdr3_aa: CASSLDRVRSSNQPQHF
cdr3_nt: TGTGCCAGCAGCTTAGACAGGGTCCGATCTAGCAATCAGCCCCAGCATTTT

v_call: TRBV6-2/TRBV6-3
j_call: TRBJ1-6
clone_size: NA
d_call: NA
cdr3_aa: CASSYTDRNSPLHF
cdr3_nt: TGTGCCAGCAGTTACACGGATAGGAATTCACCCCTCCACTTT

v_call: TRBV3-1/TRBV3-2
j_call: TRBJ1-6
clone_size: NA
d_call: TRBD1
cdr3_aa: CASSQGTGEISPLHF
cdr3_nt: TGTGCCAGCAGCCAAGGGACAGGGGAGATTTCACCCCTCCACTTT

v_call: TRBV5-1
j_call: TRBJ2-7
clone_size: NA
d_call: TRBD2
cdr3_aa: CASSLAPSGGAHEQYF
cdr3_nt: TGCGCCAGCAGCTTGGCCCCTAGCGGGGGGGCCCACGAGCAGTACTTC

v_call: TRBV10-3
j_call: TRBJ1-5
clone_size: NA
d_call: TRBD1
cdr3_aa: CAISQGAPQPQHF
cdr3_nt: TGTGCCATCAGTCAGGGGGCCCCTCAGCCCCAGCATTTT

v_call: TRBV28
j_call: TRBJ1-3
clone_size: NA
d_call: NA
cdr3_aa: CASRRRSSGNTIYF
cdr3_nt: TGTGCCAGCAGAAGGAGGAGTTCTGGAAACACCATATATTTT

v_call: TRBV9
j_call: TRBJ1-2
clone_size: few
d_call: NA
cdr3_aa: CASSPRFLPSNYGYTF
cdr3_nt: TGTGCCAGCAGCCCCCGTTTTTTGCCTTCAAACTATGGCTACACCTTC

v_call: TRBV4-3
j_call: TRBJ1-6
clone_size: once
d_call: NA
cdr3_aa: CASSGRETTNSPLHF
cdr3_nt: TGCGCCAGCAGCGGCCGGGAGACCACGAATTCACCCCTCCACTTT

v_call: TRBV18
j_call: TRBJ2-1
clone_size: NA
d_call: TRBD2
cdr3_aa: CASSPNQRGGRRNEQFF
cdr3_nt: TGTGCCAGCTCACCCAATCAGCGGGGGGGGCGGCGAAATGAGCAGTTCTTC

v_call: TRBV15
j_call: TRBJ1-4
clone_size: NA
d_call: NA
cdr3_aa: CATSRLHEKLFF
cdr3_nt: TGTGCCACCAGCCGATTGCATGAAAAACTGTTTTTT

v_call: TRBV7-3
j_call: TRBJ2-6
clone_size: once
d_call: TRBD1
cdr3_aa: CASSSSTGISGANVLTF
cdr3_nt: TGTGCCAGCAGCTCATCGACAGGGATCTCTGGGGCCAACGTCCTGACTTTC

v_call: TRBV27
j_call: TRBJ1-1
clone_size: NA
d_call: NA
cdr3_aa: CATWPQRDTEAFF
cdr3_nt: TGTGCCACCTGGCCTCAACGGGACACTGAAGCTTTCTTT

v_call: TRBV6-5
j_call: TRBJ1-6
clone_size: NA
d_call: TRBD1
cdr3_aa: CASGQAINSPLHF
cdr3_nt: TGTGCCAGTGGACAGGCAATTAATTCGCCCCTCCACTTT

v_call: TRBV6-5
j_call: TRBJ1-4
clone_size: once
d_call: NA
cdr3_aa: CASSSLLGGSYEKLFF
cdr3_nt: TGTGCCAGCAGTTCGCTCCTAGGGGGTTCTTATGAAAAACTGTTTTTT

v_call: TRBV10-3
j_call: TRBJ1-2
clone_size: NA
d_call: NA
cdr3_aa: CAISEDSYYGYTF
cdr3_nt: TGTGCCATCAGTGAGGACAGTTACTATGGCTACACCTTC

v_call: TRBV5-6
j_call: TRBJ1-2
clone_size: NA
d_call: TRBD1
cdr3_aa: CASSGSGQGAYGYTF
cdr3_nt: TGTGCCAGCAGCGGCTCGGGACAGGGGGCCTATGGCTACACCTTC

v_call: TRBV11-2
j_call: TRBJ2-1
clone_size: NA
d_call: TRBD1
cdr3_aa: CASSERGQGVHNEQFF
cdr3_nt: TGTGCCAGCAGCGAACGGGGACAGGGGGTCCACAATGAGCAGTTCTTC

v_call: TRBV4-2
j_call: TRBJ2-1
clone_size: once
d_call: NA
cdr3_aa: CASTQRAGGYNEQFF
cdr3_nt: TGTGCCAGCACCCAAAGAGCCGGGGGATACAATGAGCAGTTCTTC

v_call: TRBV7-3
j_call: TRBJ1-3
clone_size: NA
d_call: NA
cdr3_aa: CASSLGPGNTIYF
cdr3_nt: TGTGCCAGCAGCTTGGGGCCTGGAAACACCATATATTTT

v_call: TRBV25-1
j_call: TRBJ1-6
clone_size: NA
d_call: NA
cdr3_aa: CASSGDLGAHNSPLHF
cdr3_nt: TGTGCCAGCAGTGGTGATCTAGGCGCTCATAATTCACCCCTCCACTTT

v_call: TRBV5-1
j_call: TRBJ1-1
clone_size: NA
d_call: NA
cdr3_aa: CASSLEVVNTEAFF
cdr3_nt: TGCGCCAGCAGCTTGGAGGTAGTGAACACTGAAGCTTTCTTT

v_call: TRBV6-5
j_call: TRBJ2-3
clone_size: NA
d_call: TRBD1
cdr3_aa: CAAAWTGGTDTQYF
cdr3_nt: TGTGCCGCAGCCTGGACAGGGGGCACAGATACGCAGTATTTT

v_call: TRBV18
j_call: TRBJ2-3
clone_size: once
d_call: NA
cdr3_aa: CASSPLSRGPSDTQYF
cdr3_nt: TGTGCCAGCTCACCCTTGTCGCGGGGTCCCTCGGATACGCAGTATTTT